Shown below are 30 T cell receptor beta chains from a single sample sequenced in a study of blood T cell repertoires in COVID-19. Assay used: immunoSEQ multiplex PCR; TCRdb lists only in-frame clones, some missing. Of 150,000 to 200,000 clones listed, about 81% are singletons. Sequenced: peripheral blood. These TCRs come from a woman of 80 years or more with acute or convalescent COVID-19.

This sequence joins TRBV10-1 and TRBJ2-1, with D unresolved. There are 12 residues in the CDR3. Per germline, CDR1 WNHNN and CDR2 SYGVQD (reference sequence). V lost 5 bases to trimming and J lost 7 bases, with 9 bases between them. The CDR3, as DNA: TGCGCCAGCAGTTTAAAGCGTAATGAGCAGTTCTTC. Its translation is CASSLKRNEQFF.

V is TRBV28 and J is TRBJ2-1, with 9 nucleotides matching TRBD1. J was trimmed by 6 bases and V by 1 base; bases with no gene match: 4. Germline V CDR1 and CDR2: MDHEN, SYDVKM. The CDR3 loop spans 15 amino acids. This CDR3 is CASSLFGTGFNEQFF. For the CDR3, the DNA is TGTGCCAGCAGTTTATTTGGGACAGGGTTCAATGAGCAGTTCTTC.

This clone showed up many times. In the same sample, other DNA sequences code for this CDR3. J is TRBJ2-7 and V is TRBV7-2; D is undetermined. In germline, CDR1 is SGHTA, CDR2 FQGNSA. CDR3 size: 14 residues. With 1 base removed from V and 2 bases from J, the gap between germline ends came to 9 bases. In nucleotides, the CDR3 is TGTGCCAGCAGCTTAGGATTAGCCACCTACGAGCAGTACTTC. This gives the protein CASSLGLATYEQYF. The full variable domain, with the rest looked up from reference TRBV7-2 and TRBJ2-7, is GAGVSQSPSNKVTEKGKDVELRCDPISGHTALYWYRQSLGQGLEFLIYFQGNSAPDKSGLPSDRFSAERTGGSVSTLTIQRTQQEDSAVYLCASSLGLATYEQYFGPGTRLTVT.

The gene calls are TRBV27 and TRBJ2-7; TRBD2 agrees at 7 bases. J gave up 1 base and V 2 bases, and 17 bases lay outside the gene matches. There are 19 residues in the CDR3. From germline, CDR1 is MNHEY and CDR2 SMNVEV (reference sequence). The CDR3 nucleotides read TGTGCCAGCAGTTTAAAGGGGCAGTTTGGCGGGAGTCGGTCCTACGAGCAGTACTTC. Translating gives CASSLKGQFGGSRSYEQYF.

V and J are TRBV7-6 and TRBJ2-2, with 8 bases that match TRBD1. This CDR3 contains 16 residues. The trim removed 5 bases at V and 3 bases at J, leaving 8 bases unmatched. Germline V gene sequence: CDR1 SGHVS, CDR2 FNYEAQ. Written as DNA, the CDR3 is TGTGCCAGCAGCAACTCTCAGGGGGCCTACACCGGGGAGCTGTTTTTT. This codes for CASSNSQGAYTGELFF.

V is TRBV9 and J is TRBJ2-1; TRBD2 might be the D (6 bases). Between the trimmed V and J ends, which lost 4 bases and 8 bases, there was a span of 19 bases. The CDR3 extends over 15 amino acids. Germline V gene lookup returns CDR1 SGDLS and CDR2 YYNGEE. This CDR3 is CASSHAAAPSDEQFF. The DNA of the CDR3 is TGTGCCAGCAGCCACGCTGCTGCACCTAGCGATGAGCAGTTCTTC.

The chain has TRBV28 and TRBJ2-3, with 13 bases that match TRBD2. Germline V gene data show CDR1 as MDHEN and CDR2 as SYDVKM. V lost 5 bases and J lost 5; bases outside the gene matches: 10. This CDR3 region has 17 residues. The CDR3 spells CASSKGLAGKEVDTQYF. The CDR3 nucleotides read TGTGCCAGCAGTAAGGGACTAGCGGGAAAAGAGGTAGATACGCAGTATTTT.

J is TRBJ2-2 and V is TRBV18; D is undetermined. CDR3 size: 16 residues. Between the trimmed V and J ends, which lost 1 base and 0 bases, there was a span of 9 bases. Per the germline V gene, CDR1 is KGHSH and CDR2 is LQKENI. The CDR3 nucleotides are TGTGCCAGCTCACCACGGCATTTGGCGAACACCGGGGAGCTGTTTTTT. Amino acids: CASSPRHLANTGELFF.

The rearrangement joins TRBV27 to TRBJ1-1; 9 nucleotides line up with TRBD1. The CDR3 is made up of 15 amino acids. The germline V gene encodes CDR1 MNHEY and CDR2 SMNVEV (reference sequence). Trimming at V came to 1 base and at J to 4 bases, leaving 4 bases not matched to a gene. CDR3 nucleotides: TGTGCCAGCAGTTTATTTGGACAGGGGTCCACTGAAGCTTTCTTT. This encodes CASSLFGQGSTEAFF.

This clone was seen once. The V gene is TRBV4-2, the J gene TRBJ2-1; 11 positions agree with TRBD2. The CDR3 totals 17 residues. Per the germline V gene, CDR1 is LGHNA and CDR2 is YNFKEQ. J lost 0 bases, V lost 4 bases, and 5 bases had no gene match. This chain's CDR3 is CASSPGTSGSSYNEQFF. In nucleotides, the CDR3 is TGTGCCAGCAGCCCCGGGACTAGCGGCTCCTCCTACAATGAGCAGTTCTTC.

The chain links TRBV6-2 or TRBV6-3 to TRBJ2-5; tentative D call: TRBD2 (5 bases). The V gene's germline CDR1 is MNHEY and CDR2 SVGEGT. The CDR3 contains 14 residues. Trimming cost V 4 bases and J 9 bases, with 18 bases left between them. CDR3 nucleotides: TGTGCCAGCAGTTTCGGGCAGCTCGGAGGTGCCCAGTACTTC. This translates into CASSFGQLGGAQYF.

CDR3 nucleotides: TGTGCCAGCAGCTTCACAGGGGTCGAGAGCTCCTACAATGAGCAGTTCTTC. It is translated as CASSFTGVESSYNEQFF. The chain recombines TRBV5-5 with TRBJ2-1; 7 bases are a match to TRBD1. V lost 2 bases to trimming and J lost 0 bases; unmatched junction nucleotides: 8. The CDR3 covers 17 residues. Germline assignment: CDR1 SGHKS and CDR2 YYEKEE (reference sequence).

This clone turned up a few times. The chain links TRBV5-4 to TRBJ2-1; 9 bases align to TRBD2. CDR1 and CDR2 from the germline V gene are SGHNT and YYREEE (reference sequence). The ends lost 5 bases at V and 1 base at J; junction bases unmatched: 4. The CDR3 runs to 15 residues. The CDR3 reads CASRRAGGSYNEQFF. CDR3 DNA: TGTGCCAGCAGGCGAGCGGGGGGTTCCTACAATGAGCAGTTCTTC. The entire variable domain, with the rest obtained from reference TRBV5-4 and TRBJ2-1, is as follows: ETGVTQSPTHLIKTRGQQVTLRCSSQSGHNTVSWYQQALGQGPQFIFQYYREEENGRGNFPPRFSGLQFPNYSSELNVNALELDDSALYLCASRRAGGSYNEQFFGPGTRLTVL.

The chain employs TRBV10-3 and TRBJ1-4; maybe TRBD1 (6 bases). CDR1 ENHRY and CDR2 SYGVKD come from the germline V gene. CDR3 length: 16 amino acids. Deletions cut 2 bases from V and 8 bases from J, with 18 bases between. CDR3 coding DNA: TGTGCCATCAGTGAGAGTCTGGCAGGGGAGGGAGAAAAACTGTTTTTT. Amino acids: CAISESLAGEGEKLFF.

V is TRBV20-1 and J is TRBJ2-1, with TRBD1 as a possible D gene (5 bases). V lost 5 bases and J lost 4, with 6 bases in between. Germline V gene data show CDR1 as DFQATT and CDR2 as SNEGSKA (reference sequence). The CDR3 loop spans 11 amino acids. The DNA for the CDR3 is TGCAGTGCTCACAGGTACAATGAGCAGTTCTTC. Protein sequence: CSAHRYNEQFF.

The chain has TRBV4-2 and TRBJ2-2; 7 positions match TRBD1. There are 17 residues in the CDR3. J lost 5 bases, V lost 1 base, and 10 bases had no gene match. Germline V gene data show CDR1 as LGHNA and CDR2 as YNFKEQ. CDR3 protein: CASSQVSRGRGTGELFF. CDR3 nucleotides: TGTGCCAGCAGCCAAGTCAGTAGGGGGCGCGGGACCGGGGAGCTGTTTTTT.

The chain joins TRBV6-1 to TRBJ2-6; D is unresolved. CDR1 MNHNS and CDR2 SASEGT come from the germline V gene. With 4 bases removed from V and 0 bases from J, the gap between germline ends came to 16 bases. This CDR3 is 18 amino acids long. CDR3 sequence reads: CASSAPTHQSSGANVLTF. The DNA of the CDR3 is TGTGCCAGCAGTGCGCCGACACACCAGAGCTCTGGGGCCAACGTCCTGACTTTC.

V usage is TRBV29-1 and J usage is TRBJ2-5; 7 nucleotides match TRBD2. The CDR3 is 13 amino acids. J was trimmed by 6 bases and V by 2 bases; bases with no gene match: 6. The germline CDR1 and CDR2 sequences are SQVTM and ANQGSEA. Here the CDR3 reads CSVELGGRKTQYF. Here the CDR3 DNA reads TGCAGCGTTGAACTGGGGGGGAGGAAGACCCAGTACTTC.

V usage is TRBV13 and J usage is TRBJ1-2, with no clear D. In germline, CDR1 is PRHDT, CDR2 FYEKMQ (reference sequence). The CDR3 runs 16 residues. Trimming removed 5 bases at V and 1 base at J, with 17 bases between. The CDR3 here is CASSRGVQTFNYGYTF. In DNA form, the CDR3 reads TGTGCCAGCAGCCGGGGAGTCCAGACCTTTAACTATGGCTACACCTTC.

The V gene is TRBV25-1, the J gene TRBJ1-2; no clear D gene. Deletions cut 8 bases from V and 6 bases from J, with 25 bases between. The CDR3 is made up of 16 amino acids. Per the germline V gene, CDR1 is MGHDK and CDR2 is SYGVNS. Here the CDR3 DNA reads TGTGCCAGCGCGAATAGCGACCTTCTGCGGAGGGATGGCTACACCTTC. This sequence encodes CASANSDLLRRDGYTF.

The chain couples TRBV29-1 to TRBJ1-1, with 11 bases that match TRBD1. Germline V gene lookup returns CDR1 SQVTM and CDR2 ANQGSEA. With 6 bases clipped from V and 0 bases from J, the junction kept 0 bases outside the gene matches. The CDR3 has 13 amino acids. CDR3 protein: CSVDRGLNTEAFF. DNA of the CDR3: TGCAGCGTGGACAGGGGGCTGAACACTGAAGCTTTCTTT.

The chain joins TRBV6-1 to TRBJ2-7; 10 nucleotides align to TRBD1. Losses at the gene ends were 2 bases for V and 5 bases for J; bases not matched to a gene: 9. Germline CDR1 is MNHNS and CDR2 is SASEGT. The CDR3 has 16 residues. The DNA for the CDR3 is TGTGCCAGCAGTGAATACAGGACAGGGGGGTTCAACGAGCAGTACTTC. This codes for CASSEYRTGGFNEQYF.

This chain links TRBV11-2 with TRBJ2-5; 8 bases fit TRBD2. This CDR3 is built from 15 residues. Germline-derived CDR1 and CDR2 are SGHAT and FQNNGV. V trimming: 1 base; J trimming: 1 base; junction bases outside the gene matches: 2. CDR3 protein: CASSLGGRLQETQYF. For the CDR3, the DNA is TGTGCCAGCAGCTTAGGCGGGAGGCTCCAAGAGACCCAGTACTTC. Full variable domain (rest looked up from reference TRBV11-2 and TRBJ2-5): EAGVAQSPRYKIIEKRQSVAFWCNPISGHATLYWYQQILGQGPKLLIQFQNNGVVDDSQLPKDRFSAERLKGVDSTLKIQPAKLEDSAVYLCASSLGGRLQETQYFGPGTRLLVL.

This rearrangement joins TRBV7-2 to TRBJ2-2, with TRBD2 matching over 12 bases. This CDR3 is built from 17 residues. The V gene's germline CDR1 is SGHTA and CDR2 FQGNSA. J was trimmed by 4 bases and V by 5 bases; bases with no gene match: 8. CDR3 region: CASSGRLAGVPTGELFF. The CDR3 DNA reads as TGTGCCAGCAGCGGTCGACTAGCGGGAGTTCCCACCGGGGAGCTGTTTTTT.

The rearrangement uses TRBV2 and TRBJ2-4, with D hard to call. The CDR3 is 10 amino acids. Germline V gene data show CDR1 as SNHLY and CDR2 as FYNNEI. The CDR3 here is CPGKKNIQYF. DNA for the CDR3: TGTCCAGGCAAGAAAAACATTCAGTACTTC.

The chain combines TRBV14 with TRBJ1-1; possibly TRBD1 for D (6 bases). This CDR3 is 14 amino acids long. Trimming shortened V by 4 bases and J by 6 bases, and 15 bases separated the two germline ends. Germline CDR1 SGHDN, CDR2 FVKESK. The CDR3 region is CASSPGQRGSEAFF. DNA for the CDR3: TGTGCCAGCAGCCCCGGACAGAGGGGCTCTGAAGCTTTCTTT.

The genes are TRBV7-2 and TRBJ1-5, with D tentatively TRBD1 (6 bases). Looked up from germline, CDR1 is SGHTA and CDR2 is FQGNSA. This CDR3 spans 15 amino acids. Trimming shortened V by 2 bases and J by 4 bases, and 12 bases separated the two germline ends. CDR3 protein: CASSLWLGTNQPQHF. The DNA of the CDR3 is TGTGCCAGCAGCTTATGGCTAGGGACAAATCAGCCCCAGCATTTT.

In DNA form, the CDR3 reads TGCGCCAGCAGCTTGGAGGTCAGGGTCAGTACTCTTGGCTACACCTTC. It codes for CASSLEVRVSTLGYTF. The chain employs TRBV5-1 and TRBJ1-2; maybe TRBD1 (5 bases). Trimming removed 0 bases at V and 7 bases at J, with 19 bases between. Germline V gives CDR1 SGHRS, CDR2 YFSETQ. The CDR3 loop spans 16 amino acids.

The V call is TRBV6-5, the J call TRBJ1-6; 8 bases map to TRBD1. This CDR3 region has 15 residues. V was pared by 11 bases and J by 1 base, with 7 bases of the junction left unmatched. Germline loops: CDR1 MNHEY, CDR2 SVGAGI. CDR3 residues: CAGRQGTSYNSPLHF. The CDR3, as DNA: TGTGCCGGACGACAGGGGACTTCCTATAATTCACCCCTCCACTTT.

The chain employs TRBV2 and TRBJ1-5, with D hard to call. V lost 6 bases to trimming and J lost 3 bases, with 15 bases between them. The CDR3 contains 15 residues. Germline loops: CDR1 SNHLY, CDR2 FYNNEI. CDR3 in amino acids: CASRDQQSFNQPQHF. CDR3 sequence (DNA): TGTGCCAGCAGAGACCAACAGAGTTTCAATCAGCCCCAGCATTTT.